This TCR beta chain was found in a study of OX40 agonist ivuxolimab in advanced cancers. At the level of the study: Prior therapy, whether anti-PD-1, anti-PD-L1 or anti-CTLA-4, was allowed, and roughly 40% had some.

The data were produced by immunoSEQ multiplex PCR, yet TCRdb's version contains in-frame clones alone and is incomplete. This table has 70,000 to 95,000 clones, around 94% appearing once. The starting material was CD4+ or CD8+ T cells sorted from blood, obtained in a trial of the OX40 agonist ivuxolimab. This receptor was taken from an adult with an advanced solid tumor such as melanoma, head and neck, liver or kidney cancer.

DNA of the CDR3: TGTGCCAGCAGTGAAAGTTTGAACACTGAAGCTTTCTTT. It yields the protein CASSESLNTEAFF. The chain couples TRBV25-1 to TRBJ1-1; D unresolved. With 2 bases removed from V and 0 bases from J, the gap between germline ends came to 4 bases. The CDR3 is made up of 13 amino acids. CDR1 and CDR2 (germline): MGHDK, SYGVNS.